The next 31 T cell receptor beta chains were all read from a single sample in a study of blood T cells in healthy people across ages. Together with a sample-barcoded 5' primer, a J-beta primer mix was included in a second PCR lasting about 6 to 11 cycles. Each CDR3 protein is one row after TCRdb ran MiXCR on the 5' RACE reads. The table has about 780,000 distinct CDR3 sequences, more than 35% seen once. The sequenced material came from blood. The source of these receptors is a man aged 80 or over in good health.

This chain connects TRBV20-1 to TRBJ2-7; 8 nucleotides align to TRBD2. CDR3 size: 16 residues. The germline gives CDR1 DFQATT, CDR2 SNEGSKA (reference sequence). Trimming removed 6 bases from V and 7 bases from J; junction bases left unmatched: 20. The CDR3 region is CSATSGGRPYYNEQYF. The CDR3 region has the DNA TGCAGTGCCACTAGCGGAGGAAGACCCTACTACAATGAGCAGTACTTC.

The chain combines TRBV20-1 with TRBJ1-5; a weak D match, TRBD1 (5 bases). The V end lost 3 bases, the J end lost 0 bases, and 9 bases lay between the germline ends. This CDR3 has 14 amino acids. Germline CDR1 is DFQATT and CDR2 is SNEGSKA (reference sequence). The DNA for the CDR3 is TGCAGTGCTAGTGGGGGGATTAGCAATCAGCCCCAGCATTTT. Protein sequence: CSASGGISNQPQHF.

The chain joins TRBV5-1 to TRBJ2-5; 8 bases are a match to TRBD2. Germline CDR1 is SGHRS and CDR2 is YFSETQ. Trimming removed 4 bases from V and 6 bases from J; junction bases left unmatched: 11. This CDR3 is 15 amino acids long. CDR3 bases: TGCGCCAGCAGCGGCGGACTAGCCCGGGTTAAGACCCAGTACTTC. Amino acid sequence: CASSGGLARVKTQYF.

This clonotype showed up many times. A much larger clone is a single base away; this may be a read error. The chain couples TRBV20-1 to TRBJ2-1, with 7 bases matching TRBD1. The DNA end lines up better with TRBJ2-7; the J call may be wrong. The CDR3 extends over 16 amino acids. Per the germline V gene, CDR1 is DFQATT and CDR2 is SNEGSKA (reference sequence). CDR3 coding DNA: TGCAGTGCCAACGACAGGGTCGCCAGCTCCTACAATGAGCAGTACTTC. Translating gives CSANDRVASSYNEQYF.

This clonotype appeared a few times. CDR3: CASSFGQATDTQYF. Written as DNA, the CDR3 is TGTGCCAGCAGCTTCGGACAGGCCACAGATACGCAGTATTTT. The rearrangement uses TRBV7-3 and TRBJ2-3; 7 bases map to TRBD1. The germline V gene has CDR1 SGHTA and CDR2 FQGTGA. The CDR3 is made up of 14 amino acids. V lost 3 bases to trimming and J lost 2 bases; unmatched junction nucleotides: 2.

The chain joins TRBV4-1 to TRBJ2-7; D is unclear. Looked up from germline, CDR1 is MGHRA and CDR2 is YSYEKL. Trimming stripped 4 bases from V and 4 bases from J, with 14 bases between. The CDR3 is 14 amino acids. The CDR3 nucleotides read TGCGCCAGCAGCCCAGCCTACTACGGATACGAGCAGTACTTC. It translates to CASSPAYYGYEQYF.

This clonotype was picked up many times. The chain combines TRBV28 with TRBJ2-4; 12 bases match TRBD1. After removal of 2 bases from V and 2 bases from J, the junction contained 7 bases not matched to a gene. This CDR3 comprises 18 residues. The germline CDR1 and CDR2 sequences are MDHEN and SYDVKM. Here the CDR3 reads CASSLGTGGTISKNIQYF. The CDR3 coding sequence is TGTGCCAGCAGTTTAGGGACAGGGGGCACCATTTCCAAAAACATTCAGTACTTC.

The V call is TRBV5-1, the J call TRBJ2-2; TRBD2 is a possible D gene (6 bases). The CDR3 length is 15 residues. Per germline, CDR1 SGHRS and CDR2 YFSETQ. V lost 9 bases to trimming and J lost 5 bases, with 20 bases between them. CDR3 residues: CATQLSPRETGELFF. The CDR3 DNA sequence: TGCGCCACCCAACTATCCCCTCGGGAGACCGGGGAGCTGTTTTTT.

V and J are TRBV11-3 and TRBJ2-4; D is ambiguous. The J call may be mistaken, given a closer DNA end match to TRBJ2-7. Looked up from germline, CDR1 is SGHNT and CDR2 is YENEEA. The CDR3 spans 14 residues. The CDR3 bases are TGTGCCAGCAGCTTAGTAGGAAAGCCCTGCGAGCAGTACTTC. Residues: CASSLVGKPCEQYF.

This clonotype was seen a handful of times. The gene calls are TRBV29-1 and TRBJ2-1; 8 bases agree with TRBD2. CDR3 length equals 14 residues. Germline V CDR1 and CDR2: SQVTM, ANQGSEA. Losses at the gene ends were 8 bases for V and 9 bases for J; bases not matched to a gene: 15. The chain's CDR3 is CSFLLAGGPGEQFF. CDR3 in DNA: TGCAGCTTCCTTTTGGCGGGAGGCCCAGGTGAGCAGTTCTTC.

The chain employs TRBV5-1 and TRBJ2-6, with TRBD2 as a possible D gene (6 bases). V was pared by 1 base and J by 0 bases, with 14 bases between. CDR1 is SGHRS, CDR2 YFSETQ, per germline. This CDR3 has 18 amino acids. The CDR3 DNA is TGCGCCAGCAGCTTGTCCGGGAGCTCGGTCTCTGGGGCCAACGTCCTGACTTTC. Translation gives CASSLSGSSVSGANVLTF.

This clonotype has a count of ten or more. The CDR3 is CASSQDRSGDYNEQFF. CDR3 DNA sequence: TGTGCCAGCAGCCAAGATAGGAGCGGGGACTACAATGAGCAGTTCTTC. V and J are TRBV4-2 and TRBJ2-1; 7 bases fit TRBD2. CDR1 is LGHNA and CDR2 is YNFKEQ in the germline V gene. CDR3 length: 16 residues. V lost 0 bases to trimming and J lost 3 bases; unmatched junction nucleotides: 5.

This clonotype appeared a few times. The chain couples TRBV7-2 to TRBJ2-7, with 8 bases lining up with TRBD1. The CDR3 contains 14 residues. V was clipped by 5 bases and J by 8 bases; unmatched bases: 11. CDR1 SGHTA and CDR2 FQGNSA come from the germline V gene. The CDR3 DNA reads TGTGCCAGCAGCCCCCGAATTGGACAGGGCAAGCAGTACTTC. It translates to CASSPRIGQGKQYF.

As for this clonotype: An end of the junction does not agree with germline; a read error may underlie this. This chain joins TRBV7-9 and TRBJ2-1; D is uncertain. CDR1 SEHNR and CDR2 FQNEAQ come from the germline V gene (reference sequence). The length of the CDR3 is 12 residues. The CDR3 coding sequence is TGTGCCAGCGGCCCACTACACAATGAGCGGTTCTTC. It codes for CASGPLHNERFF. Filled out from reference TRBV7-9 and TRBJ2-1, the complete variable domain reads DTGVSQNPRHKITKRGQNVTFRCDPISEHNRLYWYRQTLGQGPEFLTYFQNEAQLEKSRLLSDRFSAERPKGSFSTLEIQRTEQGDSAMYLCASGPLHNERFFGPGTRLTVL.

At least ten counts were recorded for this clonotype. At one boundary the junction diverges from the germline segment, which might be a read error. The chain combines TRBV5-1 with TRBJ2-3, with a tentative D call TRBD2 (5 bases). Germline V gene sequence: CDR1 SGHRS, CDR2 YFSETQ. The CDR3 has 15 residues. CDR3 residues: CASSLTSGSTDTQYF. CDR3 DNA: TGTGCCAGCAGCTTAACCAGCGGTAGCACAGATACGCAGTATTTT. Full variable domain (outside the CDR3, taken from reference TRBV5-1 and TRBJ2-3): KAGVTQTPRYLIKTRGQQVTLSCSPISGHRSVSWYQQTPGQGLQFLFEYFSETQRNKGNFPGRFSGRQFSNSRSEMNVSTLELGDSALYLCASSLTSGSTDTQYFGPGTRLTVL.

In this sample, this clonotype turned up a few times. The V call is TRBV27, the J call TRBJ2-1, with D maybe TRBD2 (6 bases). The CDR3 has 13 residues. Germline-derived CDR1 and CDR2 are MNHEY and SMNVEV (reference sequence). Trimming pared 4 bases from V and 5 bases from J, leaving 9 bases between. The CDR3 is CASSWDWDNEQFF. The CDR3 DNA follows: TGTGCCAGCAGTTGGGACTGGGACAATGAGCAGTTCTTC.

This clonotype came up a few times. For the CDR3, the DNA is TGTGCCAGCAGTTTAAGGAGGGTGGGGACTGGCCAAGAGACCCAGTACTTC. Protein: CASSLRRVGTGQETQYF. V is TRBV12-3 or TRBV12-4 and J is TRBJ2-5; perhaps TRBD2 as D (6 bases). The CDR3 covers 17 residues. Trimming removed 2 bases from V and 1 base from J, with 17 bases in between.

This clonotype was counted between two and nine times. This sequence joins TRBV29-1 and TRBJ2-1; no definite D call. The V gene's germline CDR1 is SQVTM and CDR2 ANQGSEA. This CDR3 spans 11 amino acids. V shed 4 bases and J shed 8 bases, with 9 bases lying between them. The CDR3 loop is CSVGSVDEQFF. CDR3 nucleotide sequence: TGCAGCGTTGGTAGTGTCGATGAGCAGTTCTTC.

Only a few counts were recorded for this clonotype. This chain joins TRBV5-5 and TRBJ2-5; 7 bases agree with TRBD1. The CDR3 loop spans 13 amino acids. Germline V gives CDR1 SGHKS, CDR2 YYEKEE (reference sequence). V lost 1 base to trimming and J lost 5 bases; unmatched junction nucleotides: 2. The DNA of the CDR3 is TGTGCCAGCAGCTTGACAGGGGATGAGACCCAGTACTTC. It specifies CASSLTGDETQYF.

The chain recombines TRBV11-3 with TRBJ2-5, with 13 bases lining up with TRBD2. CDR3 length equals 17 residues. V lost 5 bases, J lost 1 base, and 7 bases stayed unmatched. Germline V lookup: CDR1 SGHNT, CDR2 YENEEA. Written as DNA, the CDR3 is TGTGCCAGCAGCAGACGCGGGACTAGCGGGACCCAAGAGACCCAGTACTTC. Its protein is CASSRRGTSGTQETQYF. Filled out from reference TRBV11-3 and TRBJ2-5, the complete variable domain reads EAGVVQSPRYKIIEKKQPVAFWCNPISGHNTLYWYLQNLGQGPELLIRYENEEAVDDSQLPKDRFSAERLKGVDSTLKIQPAELGDSAVYLCASSRRGTSGTQETQYFGPGTRLLVL.

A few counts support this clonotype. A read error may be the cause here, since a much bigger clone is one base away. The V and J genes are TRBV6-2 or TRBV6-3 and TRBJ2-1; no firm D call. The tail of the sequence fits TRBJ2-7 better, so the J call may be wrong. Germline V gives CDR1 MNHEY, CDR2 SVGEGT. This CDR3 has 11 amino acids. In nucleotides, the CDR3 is TGTGCCAGCACTACCTACAATGAGCAGTACTTC. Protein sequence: CASTTYNEQYF.

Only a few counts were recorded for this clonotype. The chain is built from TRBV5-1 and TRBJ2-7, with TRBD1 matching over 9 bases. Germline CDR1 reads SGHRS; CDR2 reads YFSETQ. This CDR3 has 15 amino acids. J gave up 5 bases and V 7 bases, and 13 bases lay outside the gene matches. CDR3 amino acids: CASSPGDRVVNEQYF. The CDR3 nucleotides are TGCGCCAGCTCCCCCGGGGACAGGGTCGTCAACGAGCAGTACTTC.

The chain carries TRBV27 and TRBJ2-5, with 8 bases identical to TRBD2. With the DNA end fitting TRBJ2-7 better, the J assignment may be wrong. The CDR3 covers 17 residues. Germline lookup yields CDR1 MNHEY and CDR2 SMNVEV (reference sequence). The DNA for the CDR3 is TGTGCCAGCAGTTTAGGAGTCGGGGCGACTAGCGATTACGAGCAGTACTTC. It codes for CASSLGVGATSDYEQYF.

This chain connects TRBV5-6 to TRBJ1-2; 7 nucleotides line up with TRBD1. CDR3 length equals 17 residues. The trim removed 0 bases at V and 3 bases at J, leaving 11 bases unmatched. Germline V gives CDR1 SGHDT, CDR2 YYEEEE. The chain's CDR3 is CASSLGWTGPVYYGYTF. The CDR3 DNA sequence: TGTGCCAGCAGCTTGGGGTGGACAGGCCCAGTCTACTATGGCTACACCTTC.

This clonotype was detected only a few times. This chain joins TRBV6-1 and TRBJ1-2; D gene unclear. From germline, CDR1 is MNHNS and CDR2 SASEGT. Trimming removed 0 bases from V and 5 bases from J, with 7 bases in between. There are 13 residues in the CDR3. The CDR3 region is CASSEAWRYGYTF. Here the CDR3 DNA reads TGTGCCAGCAGTGAAGCGTGGAGATATGGCTACACCTTC.

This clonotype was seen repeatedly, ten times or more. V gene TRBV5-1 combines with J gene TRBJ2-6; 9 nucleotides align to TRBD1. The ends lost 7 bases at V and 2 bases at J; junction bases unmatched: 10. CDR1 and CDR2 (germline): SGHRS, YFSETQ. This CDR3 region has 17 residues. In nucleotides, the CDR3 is TGCGCCAGCCATCCGGGACAGGGAATGACTGGGGCCAACGTCCTGACTTTC. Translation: CASHPGQGMTGANVLTF.

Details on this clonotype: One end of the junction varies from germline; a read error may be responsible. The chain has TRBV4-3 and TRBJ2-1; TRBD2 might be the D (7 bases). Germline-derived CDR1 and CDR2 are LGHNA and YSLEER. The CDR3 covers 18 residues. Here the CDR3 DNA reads TGCGCCAGCAGCTCTGAGAGAGGGGGGAGGGACTACCACGATGAGCAGTTTTTC. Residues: CASSSERGGRDYHDEQFF.

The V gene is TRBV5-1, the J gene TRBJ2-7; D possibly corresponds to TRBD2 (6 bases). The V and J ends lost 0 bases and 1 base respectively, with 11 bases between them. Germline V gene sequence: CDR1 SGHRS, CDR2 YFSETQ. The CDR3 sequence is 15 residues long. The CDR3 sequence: CASSLGGDLSYEQYF. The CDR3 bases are TGCGCCAGCAGCTTGGGGGGGGACTTATCCTACGAGCAGTACTTC.

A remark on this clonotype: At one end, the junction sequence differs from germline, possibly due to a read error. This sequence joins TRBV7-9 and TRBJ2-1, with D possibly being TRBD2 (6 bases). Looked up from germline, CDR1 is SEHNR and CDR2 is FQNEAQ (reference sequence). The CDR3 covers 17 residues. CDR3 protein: CASRRPAGYSSYNERFF. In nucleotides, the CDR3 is TGTGCCAGCAGACGGCCGGCGGGATACAGCTCCTACAATGAGCGGTTCTTC.

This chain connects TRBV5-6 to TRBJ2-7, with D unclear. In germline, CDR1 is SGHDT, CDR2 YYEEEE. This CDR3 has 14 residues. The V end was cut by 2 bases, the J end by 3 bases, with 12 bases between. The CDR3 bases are TGTGCCAGCAGCTTTGGAAGACGGCTCTACGAGCAGTACTTC. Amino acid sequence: CASSFGRRLYEQYF.

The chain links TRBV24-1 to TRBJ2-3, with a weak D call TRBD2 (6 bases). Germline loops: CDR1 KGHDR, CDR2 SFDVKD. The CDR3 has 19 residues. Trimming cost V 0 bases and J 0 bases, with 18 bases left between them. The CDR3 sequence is CATSDLETGESLSTDTQYF. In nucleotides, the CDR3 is TGTGCCACCAGTGATTTGGAGACGGGAGAATCCTTGAGCACAGATACGCAGTATTTT.